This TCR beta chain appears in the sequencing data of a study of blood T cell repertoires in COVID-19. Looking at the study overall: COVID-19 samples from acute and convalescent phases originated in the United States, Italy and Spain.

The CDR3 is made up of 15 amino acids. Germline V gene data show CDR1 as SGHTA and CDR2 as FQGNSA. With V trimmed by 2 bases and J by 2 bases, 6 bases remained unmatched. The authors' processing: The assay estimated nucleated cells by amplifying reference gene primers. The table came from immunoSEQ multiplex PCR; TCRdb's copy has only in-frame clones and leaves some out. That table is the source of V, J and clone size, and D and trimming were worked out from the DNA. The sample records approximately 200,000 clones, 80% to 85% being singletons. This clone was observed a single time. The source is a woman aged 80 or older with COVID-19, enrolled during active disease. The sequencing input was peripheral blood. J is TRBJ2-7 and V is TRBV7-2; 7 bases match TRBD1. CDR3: CASSLFRGQTYEQYF. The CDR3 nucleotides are TGTGCCAGCAGCTTATTTAGGGGACAGACCTACGAGCAGTACTTC. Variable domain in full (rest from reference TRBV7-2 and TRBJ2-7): GAGVSQSPSNKVTEKGKDVELRCDPISGHTALYWYRQSLGQGLEFLIYFQGNSAPDKSGLPSDRFSAERTGGSVSTLTIQRTQQEDSAVYLCASSLFRGQTYEQYFGPGTRLTVT.